These 6 T cell receptor beta chains originate from one sample sequenced in a study of blood T cell repertoires in COVID-19. Measured with immunoSEQ multiplex PCR; TCRdb has only the in-frame clones, and not every one. Of about 220,000 clones detected, 70% to 85% appear once; the ten largest clones hold 9.7%. Sequences were obtained from peripheral blood. The receptors derive from a man over 45 with active or convalescent COVID-19.

This chain uses TRBV2 with TRBJ1-6, with 7 bases aligning to TRBD1. The V gene's germline CDR1 is SNHLY and CDR2 FYNNEI. The CDR3 extends over 13 amino acids. Trimming at V came to 11 bases and at J to 5 bases, leaving 6 bases not matched to a gene. The CDR3 DNA sequence: TGTGCCTCCCACGACAGGGATAATTCACCCCTCCACTTT. Translating it yields CASHDRDNSPLHF.

This chain uses TRBV7-8 with TRBJ1-1; D unresolved. The CDR3 runs 14 residues. The ends were cut back, 6 bases at V and 6 bases at J, with 17 bases in the middle. Germline V CDR1 and CDR2: SGHVS, FQNEAQ. The CDR3 sequence is CASSSHRGRAEAFF. The DNA for the CDR3 is TGTGCCAGCAGTTCCCATCGGGGTAGGGCTGAAGCTTTCTTT.

The V call is TRBV7-3, the J call TRBJ2-3, with TRBD2 matching over 11 bases. V lost 1 base and J lost 4; bases outside the gene matches: 13. CDR3 size: 19 residues. From germline, CDR1 is SGHTA and CDR2 FQGTGA. The CDR3 is CASSLRAVPSSGGPDTQYF. CDR3 nucleotide sequence: TGTGCCAGCAGCTTAAGGGCGGTCCCCTCTAGCGGGGGGCCAGATACGCAGTATTTT.

This chain connects TRBV2 to TRBJ2-7; 11 positions match TRBD2. V lost 1 base to trimming and J lost 2 bases; unmatched junction nucleotides: 4. Per germline, CDR1 SNHLY and CDR2 FYNNEI. The CDR3 consists of 16 residues. The CDR3 bases are TGTGCCAGCAGTGAAGACGTAGCGGGAGGGACCTACGAGCAGTACTTC. Translation: CASSEDVAGGTYEQYF. Drawing the rest from reference TRBV2 and TRBJ2-7, the complete variable domain is EPEVTQTPSHQVTQMGQEVILRCVPISNHLYFYWYRQILGQKVEFLVSFYNNEISEKSEIFDDQFSVERPDGSNFTLKIRSTKLEDSAMYFCASSEDVAGGTYEQYFGPGTRLTVT.

The count of this clone is one. The rearrangement links TRBV7-6 to TRBJ1-1; the match to TRBD1 covers 9 bases. Germline lookup yields CDR1 SGHVS and CDR2 FNYEAQ. V shed 1 base and J 2 bases; nucleotides not matched to a gene: 11. The CDR3 sequence is 18 residues long. The CDR3 sequence is CASSLEWSRTGVNTEAFF. CDR3 DNA sequence: TGTGCCAGCAGCTTAGAATGGAGTAGGACAGGGGTCAACACTGAAGCTTTCTTT.

The V and J genes are TRBV11-2 and TRBJ1-1; D is undetermined. The germline V gene has CDR1 SGHAT and CDR2 FQNNGV. V shed 4 bases and J shed 4 bases, with 19 bases lying between them. This CDR3 comprises 16 residues. The CDR3 sequence: CASSYRLRGIGTEAFF. CDR3 nucleotides: TGTGCCAGCAGCTATAGGCTCCGAGGGATTGGCACTGAAGCTTTCTTT.